Only a few counts were recorded for the clone carrying this T cell receptor (beta chain). What it binds is unknown. This sample is part of a study of T cells after yellow fever vaccination. About the research overall: The fractions with low cell numbers were processed using SMART-Seq v4 Ultra Low Input. General observations from the study: The presence of abundant clonotypes contaminating from the bulk population was possible in FACS-sorted repertoires.

TCR cDNA was made by 5'RACE template switching, adding a universal primer site and UMIs. TCRdb re-analysed the 5' RACE reads in MiXCR, keeping a single row per CDR3 protein. The sample includes some 350,000 distinct CDR3 sequences, roughly 9.4% of them seen just once. Sequencing used PBMCs, obtained on the day of the first yellow fever vaccination. The source is a man aged 18 to 30 who received the YFV17D yellow fever vaccine.

The CDR3 DNA sequence: TGTGCCAGCAGCTTAGAAACGGTGTTCGCGGGGGGGCCATCAGATACGCAGTATTTT. This translates into CASSLETVFAGGPSDTQYF. The chain links TRBV11-2 to TRBJ2-3, with 9 nucleotides matching TRBD2. Germline CDR1 and CDR2: SGHAT and FQNNGV. J lost 4 bases, V lost 0 bases, and 14 bases had no gene match. CDR3 length: 19 residues.